The rows below give T cell receptor beta chains drawn from one sample of a study of blood T cells in healthy people across ages. TCRdb redid the calling of the 5' RACE reads with MiXCR, one entry per CDR3 protein. The profile covers roughly 1,700,000 distinct CDR3 sequences, with roughly 27% appearing a single time and 7.7% taken by the ten largest. The specimen sequenced was blood. Source of these receptors: a woman aged 25 to 39 in good health. The CDR3 runs from the conserved cysteine through the conserved F or W. D genes are given only for firm matches. Rows may omit the clone size; those that give it use once, few, many or a size class.

V	J	size	D	DNA	CDR3
TRBV29-1	TRBJ2-7	many	-	TGCAGCGTCGCCCCACGGGTGGGCGAGCAGTACTTC	CSVAPRVGEQYF
TRBV11-3	TRBJ2-3	-	-	TGTGCCAGCAGCTTAGACCCCGGGGCTACGCAGTATTTT	CASSLDPGATQYF
TRBV5-1	TRBJ2-7	many	TRBD1	TGCGCCAGCAGCTTGATGGGACAGGGAGACGAGCAGTACTTC	CASSLMGQGDEQYF
TRBV5-1	TRBJ2-3	few	-	TGCGCCAGCAGCTTGGCTGTTCGTCCAGATACGCAGTATTTT	CASSLAVRPDTQYF
TRBV20-1	TRBJ1-1	-	-	TGCAGTGCTAGACCCAGCCTAACTGAAGCTTTCTTT	CSARPSLTEAFF
TRBV10-3	TRBJ1-2	many	-	TGTGCCATCGGGGACATACCGCGTAACTATGGCTACACCTTC	CAIGDIPRNYGYTF
TRBV12-3/TRBV12-4	TRBJ1-2	many	-	TGTGCCAGCAGTTTACAGGGGCCCTATGGCTACACCTTC	CASSLQGPYGYTF
TRBV5-1	TRBJ1-5	many	-	TGCGCCAGCAGCTTGAGGTGGGTTATACTAAAGCATTTT	CASSLRWVILKHF
TRBV27	TRBJ2-1	few	-	TGTGCCAGCAGTGGGACAGCGGGAGACCCTCGTTATGAGCAGTTCTTC	CASSGTAGDPRYEQFF
TRBV20-1	TRBJ1-1	-	-	TGCAGTGCTAGAGAGAGTGTCGTAGGTTTCTTT	CSARESVVGFF
TRBV5-1	TRBJ1-2	-	-	TGCGCCAGCAGCTTTCAGTCCGACGGCGGCTACACCTTC	CASSFQSDGGYTF
TRBV12-3/TRBV12-4	TRBJ2-3	-	-	TGTGCCAGCAGTTTAGTCCATACGCAGTATTTT	CASSLVHTQYF
TRBV5-5	TRBJ1-1	-	-	TGTGCCAGCAGCACCTTCACAGGGAGCACTGAAGCTTTCTTT	CASSTFTGSTEAFF
TRBV6-2/TRBV6-3	TRBJ1-1	few	-	TGTGCCAGCACAACAGGGCTGTTGGCGAACACTGAAGCTTTCTTT	CASTTGLLANTEAFF
TRBV6-6	TRBJ2-7	many	-	TGTGCCAGCAGTGCGCGGGACAGAACCTACGAGCAGTACTTC	CASSARDRTYEQYF
TRBV19	TRBJ2-2	-	-	TGTGCCAGTTCCTACAACAGGGAATCCGGGGAGCTGTTTTTT	CASSYNRESGELFF
TRBV2	TRBJ2-1	-	-	TGTGCCAGCAGCGTGGGTGAGGAGACCCAGTTCTTC	CASSVGEETQFF
TRBV6-7	TRBJ2-7	-	-	TGTGCCAGCAGTTACTCTCTCGGTTCGGGGCGGAGGGGGCCCTATGAGCAGTACTTC	CASSYSLGSGRRGPYEQYF
TRBV20-1	TRBJ2-3	once	TRBD1	TGCAGTGTTCGACCGGGACAGACGAGCACAGATACGCAGTATTTT	CSVRPGQTSTDTQYF
TRBV30	TRBJ1-5	once	-	TGTGCCTGGAGTCAGGAGGTGCAGCCCCAGCATTTT	CAWSQEVQPQHF
TRBV20-1	TRBJ1-2	-	-	TGCAGTGCGCCAGCGGGGGCCGATGGCTACACCTTC	CSAPAGADGYTF
TRBV4-1	TRBJ2-1	few	TRBD2	TGCGCCAGCAGCCAAGAACGCGGGGGATCCTACAATGAGCAGTTCTTC	CASSQERGGSYNEQFF
TRBV3-1	TRBJ2-4	few	-	TGTGCCAGCAGCGCAGCCGGGACTTCACCAAACATTCAGTACTTC	CASSAAGTSPNIQYF
TRBV29-1	TRBJ1-1	-	-	TGCAGCGGGGCGGGGGGTGGGAACACTGAAGCTTTCTTT	CSGAGGGNTEAFF
TRBV6-5	TRBJ1-4	few	-	TGTGCCAGCAGTTACGGGTGGGAGCTTGCAACTAATGAAAAACTGTTTTTT	CASSYGWELATNEKLFF
TRBV3-1	TRBJ2-5	-	TRBD2	TGTGCCAGCACCCGACTAGCGGGGGAGACCCAGTACTTC	CASTRLAGETQYF
TRBV28	TRBJ2-7	-	-	TGTGCCAGCAGTCCCGGTGGGGTCCTAAACTACGAGCAGTACTTC	CASSPGGVLNYEQYF
TRBV5-1	TRBJ2-7	few	TRBD2	TGCGCCAGCAGCATTCTAGCGGGGTCGTCCTGCGAGCAGTACTTC	CASSILAGSSCEQYF
TRBV28	TRBJ2-7	many	-	TGTGCCAGCAGCCCATTCGTAGAGGAGCAGTACTTC	CASSPFVEEQYF
TRBV11-2	TRBJ1-2	-	-	TGTGCCAGCACCATAGGGGGGGCGGCCTATGGCTACACCTTC	CASTIGGAAYGYTF
TRBV5-1	TRBJ2-1	-	-	TGCGCCAGCCGGTACCTTCTGAGGCAGTTCTTC	CASRYLLRQFF
TRBV28	TRBJ2-1	-	TRBD2	TGTGCCAGCAGTTCTCTCGGGGGGTACGTTAATGAGCAGTTCTTC	CASSSLGGYVNEQFF
TRBV5-8	TRBJ1-5	-	TRBD1	TGTGCCAGCAGCCAATTACAGGGGACCAAACAGCCCCAGCATTTT	CASSQLQGTKQPQHF
TRBV25-1	TRBJ1-4	few	-	TGTGCCAGCAGGGCGACAGCAACTAATGAAAAACTGTTTTTT	CASRATATNEKLFF
TRBV11-2	TRBJ2-4	many	-	TGTGCCAGCAGCACAGACCGGGATAGTTCGAAAAACATTCAGTACTTC	CASSTDRDSSKNIQYF
TRBV28	TRBJ1-5	-	-	TGTGCCAGCACGAGTAGCAATCAGCCCCAGCATTTT	CASTSSNQPQHF
TRBV5-1	TRBJ2-5	many	TRBD1	TGCGCCAGCAGCTTCGGACAGGTCCAAGAGACCCAGTACTTC	CASSFGQVQETQYF
TRBV15	TRBJ2-1	few	-	TGTGCCACCAGCGGTCTCCCGATCTCAGGGAATCCCCACAATGAGCAGTTCTTC	CATSGLPISGNPHNEQFF
TRBV12-3/TRBV12-4	TRBJ2-7	many	-	TGTGCCAGCAGTTTGGCGAACAATCCCTACGAGCAGTACTTC	CASSLANNPYEQYF
TRBV20-1	TRBJ1-1	once	-	TGCAGTGCTAGAGATTTACAGCCGAACACTGAAGCTTTCTTT	CSARDLQPNTEAFF
TRBV7-9	TRBJ2-7	few	-	TGTGCCAGCAGCTTTATAACTACAGTCTCCTACGAGCAGTACTTC	CASSFITTVSYEQYF
TRBV5-1	TRBJ2-1	-	-	TGCGCCAGCAGCTCGAGAACTGTGGATGAGCAGTTCTTC	CASSSRTVDEQFF
TRBV5-1	TRBJ2-7	few	-	TGCGCCAGCAGCTTGGGTAGACCCAACGAGCAGTACTTC	CASSLGRPNEQYF
TRBV6-5	TRBJ2-3	few	-	TGTGCCAGCAGCCCCTTGCGGGCGAACACAGATACGCAGTATTTT	CASSPLRANTDTQYF
TRBV6-5	TRBJ2-3	-	TRBD2	TGTGCCAGCAACCAGGACGGGGGGACAGATACGCAGTATTTT	CASNQDGGTDTQYF
TRBV11-2	TRBJ1-2	-	-	TGTGCCAGCAGCTACGCGGGAGGGTTAGCCTATGGCTACACCTTC	CASSYAGGLAYGYTF
TRBV12-3/TRBV12-4	TRBJ2-3	many	-	TGTGCCAGCAGCTTCGGTGGGTTTACAGATACGCAGTATTTT	CASSFGGFTDTQYF
TRBV20-1	TRBJ1-2	few	-	TGCAGTGCTAGAGAGCCTCGGGGGCATGGCTACACCTTC	CSAREPRGHGYTF
TRBV5-1	TRBJ2-1	many	-	TGCGCCAGCAGCTTCGCTGTGGGAGTCGGCGACAATGAGCAGTTCTTC	CASSFAVGVGDNEQFF
TRBV7-2	TRBJ2-2	-	-	TGTGCCAGCAGTCCCCGGCCCGCCGGCGAGCTGTTTTTT	CASSPRPAGELFF
TRBV3-1	TRBJ2-5	-	TRBD2	TGTGCCAGCAGCCTGACGCAACTAGCGGGGGTACAAGAGACCCAGTACTTC	CASSLTQLAGVQETQYF
TRBV12-3/TRBV12-4	TRBJ2-3	-	TRBD2	TGTGCCGTTACTAGCGTGCCCACAGATACGGAATATTTT	CAVTSVPTDTEYF
TRBV6-1	TRBJ2-7	many	TRBD1	TGTGCCAGCAGTCCTGACAGGGCGCCCTACGAGCAGTACTTC	CASSPDRAPYEQYF
TRBV5-1	TRBJ2-7	-	-	TGCGCCAGCAGCTTGGTGGGGGACGGGCCCTACGAGCAGTACTTC	CASSLVGDGPYEQYF
TRBV2	TRBJ2-4	few	-	TGTGCCAGCAGTGAAAGGGGAGCCAAAAACATTCAGTACTTC	CASSERGAKNIQYF
TRBV27	TRBJ2-7	-	TRBD1	TGTGCCAGCAGGTTCTGGGACAGGGTCCACGAGCAGTACTTC	CASRFWDRVHEQYF
TRBV7-6	TRBJ2-7	-	TRBD1	TGTGCCAGCAGCCCCCGGGACAGGGCCGGCGAGCAGTACTTC	CASSPRDRAGEQYF
TRBV5-1	TRBJ2-7	-	TRBD1	TGCGCCCGCAGTGATGTCCAGGGGGCACTCTACGAGCAGTACTTC	CARSDVQGALYEQYF
TRBV4-1	TRBJ2-5	-	-	TGCGCCAGCAGCCAAGATAAAGGTGCCGGAGAGACCCAGTACTTC	CASSQDKGAGETQYF